This TCR beta chain appears in the sequencing data of a study of shared clonotypes between healthy human individuals (dated by TCRdb to the early 2020s). Describing the broader study: Two women and three men aged 18 to 49 years were included in the cohort. To increase sequencing depth and limit assay-specific biases, different laboratories used diverse techniques to prepare libraries and sequence TCR repertoires. To estimate repertoire size and how much clonotype sharing occurs between individuals, the study deeply sequenced the blood TCR repertoires of roughly 5 healthy adults. Each donor's leukapheresis produced roughly between about 0.9 and 9.5 billion PBMCs. For each donor, three plates each were used for CD4 naive and CD4 memory, two plates were used for CD8 naive, and one plate was used for CD8 memory.

The germline V gene gives CDR1 as SGDLS and CDR2 as YYNGEE. There are 15 amino acids in the CDR3, from cysteine to phenylalanine inclusive. The sequence is cut down to CDR3 DNA, 45 bases in frame from base 1. V loses 3 bases of germline sequence and J loses 6 bases, and the interval between the two ends is 18 bases. On the study overall, not on this receptor specifically: Even with the large sequencing depth, rarefaction of the sorted-subset datasets indicated that sequencing was incomplete. Naive subsets generally had larger estimated clonotype richness than memory subsets. Because the study included only a small number of donors, the genetic and exposure-history diversity represented was limited. Compared with non-shared clonotypes, clonotypes shared by all four sorted-subset donors had higher generation probabilities. Pairwise subsampling led to the expectation that sequencing depth would affect the degree of clonotype sharing among donors. Sampling was limited to blood, and TCR repertoires in tissue likely differ from TCR repertoires in blood. Sharing across a handful of donors was observed for 5% to 6.5% of naive CD4, about 4% of naive CD8, over 2% of memory CD4, and roughly 0.43% of memory CD8 clonotypes.

TCR CDR3 regions were amplified from genomic DNA by multiplex PCR using the deep immunoSEQ assay. Extracted genomic DNA from each cell subset was distributed evenly across all wells of several immunoSEQ 96-well plates, and each plate was treated as a replicate. For sorted subsets, each replicate PCR was loaded with about 200 ng genomic DNA, equivalent to about 30,000 T cell genomes. Purified libraries were measured with a Qubit 3.0 fluorometer, size-checked on a Bioanalyzer 2100, and measured again with the KAPA Library Quantification kit. A separate single-read 150-cycle Illumina NextSeq 550 flow cell was used to sequence each immunoSEQ 96-well plate. The study's processing was this. Because the immunoSEQ output included only junctional sequences and no quality scores, the filtering could not be the same as the filtering used for full-length reads. Sequences were annotated with PyIR, a Python wrapper for IgBLAST v1.9, using IMGT germline references to assign V/J genes and CDR3. Reads were filtered out if the reads had weak V/J assignments (E-value above 1e-6), no CDR3, stop codons, out-of-frame junctions, or ambiguous translated residues. V3J clonotypes were defined by identical inferred V gene, J gene, and CDR3 amino acid sequence. The percentage overlap between two repertoires was calculated by dividing the number of shared unique clonotypes by the size of the smaller repertoire. RTK rarefaction, the Chao1 estimator, and Recon v2.1 estimates of unobserved clonotypes were used to assess repertoire richness. Generation probabilities were computed with OLGA for all TCRbeta clonotypes obtained by the gDNA method from a few donors. Held by TCRdb, this immuneACCESS table contains in-frame sequences only and omits some clones. Under half of the omission traces to an unresolved V gene where checked; the cause of the rest is unknown. Clonal size and the V and J genes are those of that table, whereas D and trimming came from the DNA. This sample has roughly 2 million clones in its table, and about 95% of those were observed once. The ten most abundant clones make up about 1.1% of the sample.

Concerning this clone itself: Its antigen is unknown. No quality values exist for individual bases; no much larger clone is one base distant.

CD8 naive samples were CD45RO-negative cells positively selected for CCR7, giving a CD45RA+CCR7+ population that excluded TemRA cells. The donors were healthy, HIV-negative adults who had no recently reported acute infections or vaccinations. Every donor was a Caucasian adult living in Nashville, Tennessee, USA. Blood was obtained by leukapheresis, after which PBMCs were separated by Ficoll-Histopaque density gradient centrifugation and cryopreserved in liquid nitrogen vapor phase. Analytical flow cytometry was used to check the purity and quantity of each magnetically sorted T cell population. Each sorted fraction had its genomic DNA isolated and then quantified by UV absorbance on a Nanodrop 2000c.

The sequenced sample was naive CD8+ T cells sorted from blood. In light of the paper, this sample's cell subset or site label describes: CD45RA+CCR7+. The V gene is TRBV9 and the J gene is TRBJ1-1; 5 matching bases give a weak D call of TRBD1. This receptor was obtained from a man aged 18 to 29 in good health. The nucleotides are TGTGCCAGCAGCGATTACCAGGTGGGGGAGGCTGAAGCTTTCTTT. Translation gives CASSDYQVGEAEAFF.